This note documents a single T cell receptor (beta chain) sequence. The source of the sample is a study of control samples from healthy donors and cancer patients. The table came from immunoSEQ multiplex PCR; TCRdb's copy has only in-frame clones and leaves some out. The sample contains 390,000 or so clones, around nine tenths of which appear only once. The CDR3 has 13 residues. Trimming left V 1 base short and J 11 bases short, with 15 bases between. Germline loops: CDR1 SGHNT, CDR2 YYREEE (reference sequence). The rearrangement links TRBV5-4 to TRBJ1-1, with D maybe TRBD1 (5 bases). Input material: PBMCs. This TCR was sampled from a man in his forties or fifties with head and neck cancer. The DNA for the CDR3 is TGTGCCAGCAGCTTGTATGGACAAAATAGCGCTTTCTTT. Its protein product is CASSLYGQNSAFF.